This T cell receptor beta chain was found in a study of blood T cell repertoires in COVID-19. As for the study in general: Acute and convalescent COVID-19 samples came from the United States, Italy and Spain. PBMCs, B-cell-depleted T cells, or T cells provided the cDNA or gDNA that made up the material.

V shed 0 bases and J shed 10 bases, with 6 bases lying between them. The CDR3 runs 12 residues. Per the germline V gene, CDR1 is SGHVS and CDR2 is FQNEAQ. This clone was detected only a few times. In the authors' methods: By means of reference gene primer amplification, nucleated cell counts were estimated. Assay used: immunoSEQ multiplex PCR; TCRdb lists only in-frame clones, some missing. V, J and clone size derive from that table, while D and trimming were established from the DNA sequence. The data hold tens of thousands of clones, with around 90% observed a single time. The chain uses TRBV7-8 and TRBJ1-4; D might be TRBD1 (5 bases). The sequencing sample was made of peripheral blood. The TCR originated in a woman between 45 and 65 years old with active or convalescent COVID-19. CDR3 sequence reads: CASSLAGGKLFF. Here the CDR3 DNA reads TGTGCCAGCAGCTTAGCGGGGGGAAAACTGTTTTTT.